The 32 T cell receptor beta chains below all came from one sample that was sequenced in a study of T cell responses to AZD1222 COVID-19 vaccine. Assay used: immunoSEQ multiplex PCR; TCRdb lists only in-frame clones, some missing. This table holds under 200,000 clones, approximately 94% found once. The sequenced sample was peripheral blood, obtained on day 0 of AZD1222 vaccination. The receptors here all came from an adult in good health.

The rearrangement links TRBV7-8 to TRBJ2-5, with D perhaps matching TRBD1 (6 bases). CDR3 length: 14 residues. Per the germline V gene, CDR1 is SGHVS and CDR2 is FQNEAQ. V was clipped by 5 bases and J by 0 bases, with 10 bases between them. The CDR3 is CASSRGTYQETQYF. CDR3 coding DNA: TGTGCCAGCAGCAGGGGGACCTACCAAGAGACCCAGTACTTC.

The chain couples TRBV9 to TRBJ1-1; D uncertain. The germline V gene encodes CDR1 SGDLS and CDR2 YYNGEE. CDR3 length: 15 amino acids. With 4 bases removed from V and 2 bases from J, the gap between germline ends came to 15 bases. CDR3 residues: CASSHEGSTNTEAFF. Here the CDR3 DNA reads TGTGCCAGCAGCCACGAAGGCTCGACCAACACTGAAGCTTTCTTT. Filled out from reference TRBV9 and TRBJ1-1, the complete variable domain reads DSGVTQTPKHLITATGQRVTLRCSPRSGDLSVYWYQQSLDQGLQFLIQYYNGEERAKGNILERFSAQQFPDLHSELNLSSLELGDSALYFCASSHEGSTNTEAFFGQGTRLTVV.

The CDR3: CSASRSGRGNEQFF. CDR3 DNA: TGCAGTGCTAGTAGGAGCGGGAGGGGTAATGAGCAGTTCTTC. The chain combines TRBV20-1 with TRBJ2-1; 10 bases are shared with TRBD2. CDR1 and CDR2 from the germline V gene are DFQATT and SNEGSKA (reference sequence). The CDR3 spans 14 residues. Trimming cost V 3 bases and J 7 bases; bases outside gene matches: 6.

This sequence joins TRBV7-8 and TRBJ1-6; no firm D call. Trimming took off 3 bases at V and 10 bases at J, with 4 bases between the two ends. Looked up from germline, CDR1 is SGHVS and CDR2 is FQNEAQ. The CDR3 is 11 residues long. CDR3 residues: CASSFKSPLHF. The CDR3 DNA is TGTGCCAGCAGCTTTAAGTCACCCCTCCACTTT.

This sequence joins TRBV5-1 and TRBJ1-6, with D possibly matching TRBD1 (5 bases). Trimming pared 2 bases from V and 0 bases from J, leaving 6 bases between. The CDR3 covers 15 residues. Germline lookup yields CDR1 SGHRS and CDR2 YFSETQ. CDR3 amino acids: CASSFGGSYNSPLHF. The CDR3 DNA reads TGCGCCAGCAGCTTCGGGGGCTCCTATAATTCACCCCTCCACTTT.

The V and J genes are TRBV4-1 and TRBJ2-1, with TRBD2 matching over 8 bases. CDR1 is MGHRA, CDR2 YSYEKL, per germline. The CDR3 length is 15 residues. With V trimmed by 1 base and J by 7 bases, 6 bases remained unmatched. CDR3 in DNA: TGCGCCAGCAGCCAAGTGGTGGCGGGAGGAAATGAGCAGTTCTTC. It yields the protein CASSQVVAGGNEQFF.

The chain uses TRBV9 and TRBJ1-5; D is unresolved. Germline-derived CDR1 and CDR2 are SGDLS and YYNGEE. CDR3 length: 15 residues. Trimming pared 0 bases from V and 1 base from J, leaving 8 bases between. The CDR3 DNA follows: TGTGCCAGCAGCGTAGATGGTGTGAGCAATCAGCCCCAGCATTTT. This gives the protein CASSVDGVSNQPQHF.

This rearrangement joins TRBV9 to TRBJ2-7; TRBD2 agrees at 13 bases. In germline, CDR1 is SGDLS, CDR2 YYNGEE. The CDR3 extends over 18 amino acids. Losses at the gene ends were 4 bases for V and 2 bases for J; bases not matched to a gene: 12. CDR3 in amino acids: CASSKGTGTSGKAYEQYF. The CDR3 DNA follows: TGTGCCAGCAGCAAAGGAACCGGGACTAGCGGGAAAGCCTACGAGCAGTACTTC.

The chain is built from TRBV9 and TRBJ2-5; D unresolved. CDR1 and CDR2 (germline): SGDLS, YYNGEE. This CDR3 is 13 amino acids long. V was trimmed by 0 bases and J by 3 bases, leaving 6 bases between them. The CDR3 spells CASSVGLKETQYF. In nucleotides, the CDR3 is TGTGCCAGCAGCGTAGGGTTGAAAGAGACCCAGTACTTC.

This sequence joins TRBV19 and TRBJ1-4; D ambiguous. Looked up from germline, CDR1 is LNHDA and CDR2 is SQIVND (reference sequence). V dropped 5 bases and J dropped 5 bases, with 15 bases sitting between them. This CDR3 has 15 residues. The DNA for the CDR3 is TGTGCCAGTAGTGCCGACCGGGTACTAAATGAAAAACTGTTTTTT. Its translation: CASSADRVLNEKLFF.

Note on this clone: This specimen includes other DNA sequences encoding the same CDR3. The chain joins TRBV3-1 (or the pseudogene TRBV3-2) to TRBJ1-5; no reliable D call. The CDR3 sequence is 13 residues long. V dropped 1 base and J dropped 2 bases, with 3 bases sitting between them. Germline-derived CDR1 and CDR2 are LGHDT and YNNKEL (reference sequence). CDR3 loop: CASSQGGNQPQHF. The CDR3 DNA follows: TGTGCCAGCAGCCAAGGGGGCAATCAGCCCCAGCATTTT.

CDR3 amino acids: CATSKPPRVLGYTF. Here the CDR3 DNA reads TGTGCCACCAGCAAACCACCGAGGGTGTTGGGCTACACCTTC. The chain uses TRBV15 and TRBJ1-2, with unresolved D. The V gene's germline CDR1 is LNHNV and CDR2 YYDKDF (reference sequence). The CDR3 contains 14 residues. V was shortened by 4 bases and J by 8 bases, with 17 bases between the two germline ends.

The rearrangement joins TRBV18 to TRBJ1-6; 8 bases line up with TRBD1. The ends lost 6 bases at V and 9 bases at J; junction bases unmatched: 19. The germline CDR1 and CDR2 sequences are KGHSH and LQKENI. The CDR3 covers 18 residues. CDR3 region: CASSGGLMRAGGSSPLHF. The CDR3 DNA is TGTGCCAGCTCCGGAGGCCTTATGAGGGCAGGGGGCAGTTCACCCCTCCACTTT.

This chain links TRBV3-1 (or the pseudogene TRBV3-2) with TRBJ2-1; D is possibly TRBD2 (6 bases). The germline V gene encodes CDR1 LGHDT and CDR2 YNNKEL (reference sequence). Deletions cut 0 bases from V and 6 bases from J, with 15 bases between. The CDR3 covers 16 residues. The CDR3 region has the DNA TGTGCCAGCAGCCAAGAGGGACTGCTAGGGCCCAATGAGCAGTTCTTC. Protein product: CASSQEGLLGPNEQFF.

The chain joins TRBV6-4 to TRBJ1-6, with no clear D. The CDR3 consists of 13 residues. Germline V gene lookup returns CDR1 MRHNA and CDR2 SNTAGT. The V end was cut by 2 bases, the J end by 5 bases, with 4 bases between. The chain's CDR3 is CASSDRDNSPLHF. For the CDR3, the DNA is TGTGCCAGCAGTGACAGGGATAATTCACCCCTCCACTTT.

The gene calls are TRBV5-1 and TRBJ2-5; 8 nucleotides match TRBD2. V lost 2 bases and J lost 1; bases outside the gene matches: 4. Looked up from germline, CDR1 is SGHRS and CDR2 is YFSETQ. The CDR3 length is 15 residues. This CDR3 is CASSFMGLVQETQYF. Written as DNA, the CDR3 is TGCGCCAGCAGCTTTATGGGACTAGTCCAAGAGACCCAGTACTTC.

CDR3 DNA: TGCAGCGCTTATACTCGAAACCAAGAGACCCAGTACTTC. Translating gives CSAYTRNQETQYF. V and J are TRBV29-1 and TRBJ2-5; D is ambiguous. Deletions cut 7 bases from V and 0 bases from J, with 12 bases between. Germline values: CDR1 SQVTM, CDR2 ANQGSEA. This CDR3 has 13 residues.

The chain combines TRBV30 with TRBJ2-2, with D possibly matching TRBD2 (5 bases). The CDR3 runs 14 residues. Germline V gene sequence: CDR1 GTSNPN, CDR2 SVGIG (reference sequence). The V end was cut by 4 bases, the J end by 1 base, with 10 bases between. The CDR3 DNA reads as TGTGCCTGGACTTCCGGACTGAACACCGGGGAGCTGTTTTTT. Residues: CAWTSGLNTGELFF.

V and J are TRBV5-1 and TRBJ1-6; 10 nucleotides match TRBD1. J was trimmed by 8 bases and V by 1 base; bases with no gene match: 6. The CDR3 extends over 16 amino acids. In germline, CDR1 is SGHRS, CDR2 YFSETQ. The DNA for the CDR3 is TGCGCCAGCAGCTTGACGGGACAGGGGTCGGATTCACCCCTCCACTTT. It translates to CASSLTGQGSDSPLHF.

V is TRBV11-2 and J is TRBJ2-3; TRBD2 might be the D (5 bases). The CDR3 is 17 residues long. Trimming removed 2 bases from V and 3 bases from J, with 18 bases in between. In germline, CDR1 is SGHAT, CDR2 FQNNGV. CDR3 in amino acids: CASSLNVRAEVTDTQYF. Written as DNA, the CDR3 is TGTGCCAGCAGCTTAAACGTCCGAGCGGAGGTTACAGATACGCAGTATTTT.

V and J are TRBV6-5 and TRBJ2-2, with 9 bases lining up with TRBD1. The CDR3 is 15 amino acids. V lost 6 bases, J lost 1 base, and 3 bases stayed unmatched. Germline V gene sequence: CDR1 MNHEY, CDR2 SVGAGI. The CDR3 reads CASSPGQGNTGELFF. The CDR3 coding sequence is TGTGCCAGCAGCCCGGGACAGGGGAACACCGGGGAGCTGTTTTTT.

The rearrangement links TRBV28 to TRBJ1-5; D is unresolved. The CDR3 is made up of 12 amino acids. Germline assignment: CDR1 MDHEN and CDR2 SYDVKM. V lost 2 bases to trimming and J lost 7 bases, with 6 bases between them. The CDR3 DNA follows: TGTGCCAGCAGTTTAACGGGGCAGCCCCAGCATTTT. Residues: CASSLTGQPQHF.

The chain is built from TRBV25-1 and TRBJ1-6; D remains ambiguous. The CDR3 extends over 13 amino acids. Trimming removed 7 bases from V and 8 bases from J, with 12 bases in between. The germline V gene encodes CDR1 MGHDK and CDR2 SYGVNS. The CDR3 region has the DNA TGTGCCAGCACCGCCACCCTTTATTCACCCCTCCACTTT. Residues: CASTATLYSPLHF.

The chain combines TRBV7-8 with TRBJ1-2, with TRBD1 matching 9 bases. This CDR3 region has 13 residues. V shed 5 bases and J 8 bases; nucleotides not matched to a gene: 6. CDR1 SGHVS and CDR2 FQNEAQ come from the germline V gene. CDR3 in DNA: TGTGCCAGCAGCCGCCGGACAGGGGACGGCTACACCTTC. It specifies CASSRRTGDGYTF.

The rearrangement joins TRBV4-1 to TRBJ2-1, with 11 bases lining up with TRBD2. The CDR3 has 14 residues. With V trimmed by 4 bases and J by 6 bases, 2 bases remained unmatched. In germline, CDR1 is MGHRA, CDR2 YSYEKL. This CDR3 is CASSPGTSGNEQFF. The CDR3 DNA reads TGCGCCAGCAGCCCGGGGACTAGCGGCAATGAGCAGTTCTTC.

The V call is TRBV28, the J call TRBJ1-2; possible D gene TRBD1, 5 bases. Germline lookup yields CDR1 MDHEN and CDR2 SYDVKM. The CDR3 is made up of 17 amino acids. Trimming cost V 7 bases and J 3 bases, with 24 bases left between them. The DNA for the CDR3 is TGTGCCAGCAAGATTTCTAACAGTCAGGGAAAACACTATGGCTACACCTTC. Protein sequence: CASKISNSQGKHYGYTF.

This chain connects TRBV29-1 to TRBJ2-3; D remains ambiguous. The CDR3 is 15 residues long. V lost 6 bases and J lost 0, with 16 bases in between. Germline CDR1 and CDR2: SQVTM and ANQGSEA. This CDR3 is CSVALGLGSTDTQYF. The CDR3 DNA is TGCAGCGTCGCCCTTGGGCTGGGTAGCACAGATACGCAGTATTTT.

This chain joins TRBV3-1 (or the pseudogene TRBV3-2) and TRBJ1-4; D may be TRBD1 (5 bases). Trimming took off 6 bases at V and 14 bases at J, with 22 bases between the two ends. Germline V gene lookup returns CDR1 LGHDT and CDR2 YNNKEL (reference sequence). This CDR3 spans 14 amino acids. CDR3 amino acids: CASRQTGFRNNLFF. The DNA for the CDR3 is TGTGCCAGCAGGCAAACAGGATTCCGGAATAATCTGTTTTTT.

CDR3 amino acids: CSASLGAVYEQYF. As DNA, the CDR3 is TGCAGTGCTAGTCTAGGGGCGGTCTACGAGCAGTACTTC. The chain has TRBV20-1 and TRBJ2-7; D is perhaps TRBD1 (5 bases). V lost 3 bases and J 3 bases, leaving 12 bases between the germline ends. The length of the CDR3 is 13 residues. Germline lookup yields CDR1 DFQATT and CDR2 SNEGSKA (reference sequence).

J is TRBJ2-1 and V is TRBV14; D not certain. The CDR3 extends over 11 amino acids. Germline CDR1 and CDR2: SGHDN and FVKESK. V lost 0 bases and J lost 8, with 2 bases in between. The CDR3 coding sequence is TGTGCCAGCAGCCAAGAAGATGAGCAGTTCTTC. Encoded protein: CASSQEDEQFF.

V usage is TRBV7-8 and J usage is TRBJ1-3, with a tentative D call TRBD1 (5 bases). The CDR3 runs to 14 residues. Germline loops: CDR1 SGHVS, CDR2 FQNEAQ. V lost 1 base and J lost 2, with 6 bases in between. The CDR3 sequence: CASSLGTTGNTIYF. DNA for the CDR3: TGTGCCAGCAGCTTAGGGACAACTGGAAACACCATATATTTT.

This clone was seen a handful of times. This chain uses TRBV13 with TRBJ2-3; D is possibly TRBD2 (6 bases). This CDR3 region has 18 residues. Germline CDR1 PRHDT, CDR2 FYEKMQ (reference sequence). V lost 4 bases, J lost 5 bases, and 25 bases lay in between. The CDR3 loop is CASSSLETHPGGRDTQYF. CDR3 sequence (DNA): TGTGCCAGCAGCTCCTTAGAAACCCATCCCGGGGGAAGAGATACGCAGTATTTT.